This passage covers 24 T cell receptor beta chains from one sample sequenced in a study of T cell responses to AZD1222 COVID-19 vaccine (dated by TCRdb to 2020 to 2022). According to the study, the label for this sample's time point signals: baseline before first vaccination. Library generation was performed with the immunoSEQ multiplex PCR assay. TCRdb mirrors the immuneACCESS table, restricted to in-frame sequences. Some clones are absent from its copies; in checked studies, under half trace to an unresolved V gene, and the reason for the others is unknown. This sample comprises more than 110,000 clones, around 93% of them detected only once. 2.8% of the sample belongs to the ten largest clones. Source: peripheral blood, taken on day 0 of AZD1222 vaccination. The receptor source for this set is an adult in good health.

The J gene is TRBJ2-4, the V gene TRBV5-1; TRBD1 agrees at 12 bases. The CDR3 runs to 16 residues. Germline CDR1 SGHRS, CDR2 YFSETQ. With 7 bases clipped from V and 3 bases from J, the junction kept 8 bases outside the gene matches. The CDR3 DNA reads as TGCGCCAGCGCCGGGACAGGGGGCTTGGGCAAAAACATTCAGTACTTC. The encoded protein is CASAGTGGLGKNIQYF.

The chain employs TRBV28 and TRBJ2-1, with D hard to call. The CDR3 consists of 16 residues. With 1 base removed from V and 6 bases from J, the gap between germline ends came to 16 bases. From germline, CDR1 is MDHEN and CDR2 SYDVKM. CDR3 sequence: CASSLSVLPRTNEQFF. Written as DNA, the CDR3 is TGTGCCAGCAGTTTATCGGTTCTACCGAGGACCAATGAGCAGTTCTTC.

This sequence joins TRBV7-3 and TRBJ1-1, with unresolved D. The CDR3 consists of 13 residues. Between the trimmed V and J ends, which lost 2 bases and 1 base, there was a span of 5 bases. Germline V gene sequence: CDR1 SGHTA, CDR2 FQGTGA. CDR3 loop: CASSLAGNTEAFF. The CDR3 coding sequence is TGTGCCAGCAGCTTAGCAGGGAACACTGAAGCTTTCTTT. Together with reference TRBV7-3 and TRBJ1-1, the CDR3 gives the full variable domain: GAGVSQTPSNKVTEKGKYVELRCDPISGHTALYWYRQSLGQGPEFLIYFQGTGAADDSGLPNDRFFAVRPEGSVSTLKIQRTERGDSAVYLCASSLAGNTEAFFGQGTRLTVV.

This chain uses TRBV28 with TRBJ2-2; 8 bases match TRBD2. Germline CDR1 and CDR2: MDHEN and SYDVKM. The CDR3 covers 15 residues. The V gene end was trimmed by 7 bases and the J gene end by 4 bases; junction bases not matched to a gene: 8. CDR3 sequence (DNA): TGTGCCAGCATCAGGAGCGGGGGCCTCACCGGGGAGCTGTTTTTT. Residues: CASIRSGGLTGELFF. Full variable domain (rest looked up from reference TRBV28 and TRBJ2-2): DVKVTQSSRYLVKRTGEKVFLECVQDMDHENMFWYRQDPGLGLRLIYFSYDVKMKEKGDIPEGYSVSREKKERFSLILESASTNQTSMYLCASIRSGGLTGELFFGEGSRLTVL.

The genes are TRBV5-1 and TRBJ2-5, with TRBD1 identical over 9 bases. V trimming: 7 bases; J trimming: 5 bases; junction bases outside the gene matches: 6. Germline V lookup: CDR1 SGHRS, CDR2 YFSETQ. This CDR3 spans 13 amino acids. This CDR3 is CASADRGYETQYF. As DNA, the CDR3 is TGCGCCAGCGCAGACAGGGGGTACGAGACCCAGTACTTC.

This chain connects TRBV3-1 (or the pseudogene TRBV3-2) to TRBJ1-5, with D hard to call. Looked up from germline, CDR1 is LGHDT and CDR2 is YNNKEL (reference sequence). V lost 1 base, J lost 9 bases, and 7 bases lay in between. This CDR3 contains 12 residues. The CDR3: CASSQVPGPQHF. The CDR3 bases are TGTGCCAGCAGCCAAGTTCCGGGGCCCCAGCATTTT.

The genes are TRBV5-1 and TRBJ2-2, with unresolved D. Germline V gene data show CDR1 as SGHRS and CDR2 as YFSETQ. Deletions cut 0 bases from V and 2 bases from J, with 8 bases between. This CDR3 region has 15 residues. The CDR3 DNA reads as TGCGCCAGCAGCTTGGTACAGCGAAACACCGGGGAGCTGTTTTTT. This encodes CASSLVQRNTGELFF.

The genes are TRBV15 and TRBJ1-5; no clear D gene. V was pared by 1 base and J by 0 bases, with 7 bases between. CDR3 length: 15 amino acids. Germline assignment: CDR1 LNHNV and CDR2 YYDKDF (reference sequence). This CDR3 is CATSRGLHSNQPQHF. The CDR3 coding sequence is TGTGCCACCAGCAGAGGGCTACATAGCAATCAGCCCCAGCATTTT.

V and J are TRBV5-1 and TRBJ2-6; TRBD1 aligns across 7 bases. The germline V gene encodes CDR1 SGHRS and CDR2 YFSETQ. There are 19 residues in the CDR3. The J segment lost 0 bases and the V segment lost 5 bases, leaving 14 bases of the junction unmatched. The CDR3 spells CASRRGWDRLSSGANVLTF. The CDR3 DNA reads TGCGCCAGCAGAAGGGGGTGGGACAGATTAAGCTCTGGGGCCAACGTCCTGACTTTC.

The chain is built from TRBV24-1 and TRBJ2-5, with D hard to call. V lost 9 bases and J lost 5, with 12 bases in between. CDR3 size: 12 residues. Germline V gives CDR1 KGHDR, CDR2 SFDVKD. As DNA, the CDR3 is TGTGCCACCTCAGAGGTCGGGGAGACCCAGTACTTC. Amino acid sequence: CATSEVGETQYF.

This chain uses TRBV15 with TRBJ1-1; TRBD1 matches 11 bases. The CDR3 has 14 residues. Germline loops: CDR1 LNHNV, CDR2 YYDKDF (reference sequence). With 5 bases clipped from V and 5 bases from J, the junction kept 4 bases outside the gene matches. This CDR3 reads CATSRDRGYTEAFF. In DNA form, the CDR3 reads TGTGCCACCAGCCGGGACAGGGGGTATACTGAAGCTTTCTTT.

CDR3 sequence (DNA): TGTGCCAGTAGTAGGGGGCTTACTCAGCCCCAGCATTTT. Its protein product is CASSRGLTQPQHF. The chain has TRBV2 and TRBJ1-5; 7 bases map to TRBD1. The CDR3 contains 13 residues. Germline CDR1 and CDR2: SNHLY and FYNNEI. With 9 bases clipped from V and 6 bases from J, the junction kept 8 bases outside the gene matches.

The chain carries TRBV6-2 or TRBV6-3 and TRBJ2-2; 11 nucleotides agree with TRBD2. The CDR3 consists of 19 residues. Germline V gene lookup returns CDR1 MNHEY and CDR2 SVGEGT. Unmatched junction bases numbered 15, after V lost 2 bases and J lost 7 bases. CDR3 in amino acids: CASSYRTSGPVEAVGELFF. DNA for the CDR3: TGTGCCAGCAGTTACCGGACTAGCGGGCCGGTGGAGGCGGTCGGGGAGCTGTTTTTT.

V gene TRBV19 combines with J gene TRBJ1-5; D gene uncertain. The V end lost 6 bases, the J end lost 5 bases, and 11 bases lay between the germline ends. Per germline, CDR1 LNHDA and CDR2 SQIVND (reference sequence). The CDR3 contains 13 residues. CDR3 DNA sequence: TGTGCCAGTAGGCCCGACCCCTATCAGCCCCAGCATTTT. This encodes CASRPDPYQPQHF.

This chain joins TRBV5-1 and TRBJ1-2; TRBD1 agrees at 8 bases. Per germline, CDR1 SGHRS and CDR2 YFSETQ. The CDR3 length is 14 residues. V lost 5 bases to trimming and J lost 3 bases; unmatched junction nucleotides: 6. In DNA, the CDR3 is TGCGCCAGCAGGCCCCAGGGGGCGGACTATGGCTACACCTTC. This encodes CASRPQGADYGYTF. Full variable domain (outside the CDR3, taken from reference TRBV5-1 and TRBJ1-2): KAGVTQTPRYLIKTRGQQVTLSCSPISGHRSVSWYQQTPGQGLQFLFEYFSETQRNKGNFPGRFSGRQFSNSRSEMNVSTLELGDSALYLCASRPQGADYGYTFGSGTRLTVV.

The chain couples TRBV7-8 to TRBJ1-1; D unresolved. Germline V gene lookup returns CDR1 SGHVS and CDR2 FQNEAQ. Trimming took 4 bases from V and 1 from J, leaving 7 bases between them. The CDR3 has 13 amino acids. The DNA of the CDR3 is TGTGCCAGCAGCTCATACAAGAACACTGAAGCTTTCTTT. Residues: CASSSYKNTEAFF.

The V and J genes are TRBV18 and TRBJ1-3, with D unclear. V gave up 0 bases and J gave up 5 bases, with 8 bases separating them. Germline CDR1 KGHSH, CDR2 LQKENI. The CDR3 extends over 14 amino acids. The CDR3 coding sequence is TGTGCCAGCTCACCACCGGTCCAAAGAAACACCATATATTTT. It translates to CASSPPVQRNTIYF.

CDR3 coding DNA: TGTGCCAGCAGCTATCAGGGGCCAGACTATGGCTACACCTTC. Its translation: CASSYQGPDYGYTF. The chain joins TRBV7-2 to TRBJ1-2; tentative D call: TRBD1 (6 bases). The CDR3 is 14 amino acids. The V and J ends lost 4 bases and 3 bases respectively, with 12 bases between them. Germline V lookup: CDR1 SGHTA, CDR2 FQGNSA. The full variable domain, its missing parts supplied by reference TRBV7-2 and TRBJ1-2, is GAGVSQSPSNKVTEKGKDVELRCDPISGHTALYWYRQSLGQGLEFLIYFQGNSAPDKSGLPSDRFSAERTGGSVSTLTIQRTQQEDSAVYLCASSYQGPDYGYTFGSGTRLTVV.

This clone has only one observation. This chain joins TRBV28 and TRBJ1-2; the D is unclear. CDR3 length equals 14 residues. Between the trimmed V and J ends, which lost 8 bases and 4 bases, there was a span of 17 bases. The germline CDR1 and CDR2 sequences are MDHEN and SYDVKM. The CDR3 spells CASAAPGQLYGYTF. For the CDR3, the DNA is TGTGCCAGCGCCGCCCCTGGGCAGCTCTATGGCTACACCTTC.

The chain couples TRBV5-6 to TRBJ1-4, with D uncertain. CDR3 length: 13 amino acids. Looked up from germline, CDR1 is SGHDT and CDR2 is YYEEEE. V lost 4 bases, J lost 8 bases, and 12 bases lay in between. CDR3 region: CASSVRVGEKLFF. In nucleotides, the CDR3 is TGTGCCAGCAGCGTCCGGGTCGGCGAAAAACTGTTTTTT.

The CDR3 is CASSAERRGVGEKLFF. The DNA of the CDR3 is TGTGCCAGCAGCGCCGAGAGGCGAGGGGTCGGTGAAAAACTGTTTTTT. The chain couples TRBV9 to TRBJ1-4, with TRBD1 as a possible D gene (5 bases). CDR3 size: 16 residues. Germline lookup yields CDR1 SGDLS and CDR2 YYNGEE. V was cut by 3 bases and J by 7 bases, with 19 bases left in between.

The chain uses TRBV3-1 (or the pseudogene TRBV3-2) and TRBJ2-4; 14 nucleotides agree with TRBD2. CDR1 LGHDT and CDR2 YNNKEL come from the germline V gene (reference sequence). There are 21 residues in the CDR3. After removal of 0 bases from V and 2 bases from J, the junction contained 12 bases not matched to a gene. CDR3 loop: CASSQEIPGLAGDGPKNIQYF. Here the CDR3 DNA reads TGTGCCAGCAGCCAAGAAATTCCGGGACTAGCGGGAGACGGGCCCAAAAACATTCAGTACTTC.

V gene TRBV19 combines with J gene TRBJ1-2, with no clear D. This CDR3 is built from 13 residues. The germline V gene encodes CDR1 LNHDA and CDR2 SQIVND (reference sequence). V was clipped by 3 bases and J by 5 bases, with 10 bases between them. CDR3 loop: CASSIIRTYGYTF. The CDR3, as DNA: TGTGCCAGTAGTATTATTCGGACTTATGGCTACACCTTC.

V usage is TRBV7-3 and J usage is TRBJ2-2; the D is unclear. V lost 5 bases, J lost 4 bases, and 8 bases lay in between. Germline CDR1 and CDR2: SGHTA and FQGTGA. The CDR3 length is 13 residues. CDR3 region: CASSMGTTGELFF. The CDR3 region has the DNA TGTGCCAGCAGCATGGGAACCACCGGGGAGCTGTTTTTT.